This TCR beta chain stems from a study of blood T cell repertoires in COVID-19. About the research overall: Acute and convalescent COVID-19 samples came from the United States, Italy and Spain. Sources were T cells, B-cell-depleted T cells, or PBMCs; the material itself was cDNA or gDNA.

After removal of 6 bases from V and 8 bases from J, the junction contained 9 bases not matched to a gene. The CDR3 has 13 residues. Germline loops: CDR1 MNHEY, CDR2 SVGAGI. Sequencing used immunoSEQ multiplex PCR; TCRdb keeps in-frame clones, though not all of them. The sample lists fewer than 400,000 clones, roughly 86% occurring once. For recovered donors of Cohort 3, there were two negative PCRs, clearance, or symptom resolution. The source material was PBMCs or T cells enriched from blood (not recorded which). This TCR was recovered from a woman aged 18 to 35 who had recovered from COVID-19. The chain uses TRBV6-5 and TRBJ1-1; 7 positions agree with TRBD1. CDR3 DNA sequence: TGTGCCAGCAGCAGGGACAGCGGACAAGAAGCTTTCTTT. It yields the protein CASSRDSGQEAFF.